The 27 T cell receptor beta chains below come from one sample, sequenced in a study of blood T cells in healthy people across ages. With a J-beta primer mix and a sample-barcoded 5' primer, a second PCR ran about 6 to 11 cycles. In TCRdb, the 5' RACE reads were re-called with MiXCR into one record per CDR3 protein. The repertoire consists of around 1,500,000 distinct CDR3 sequences, with roughly 40% occurring once and the leading ten covering roughly 7.9%. Sequenced input: blood. These receptors came from a woman under 30 in good health.

The V call is TRBV10-3, the J call TRBJ2-3; 9 positions match TRBD1. This CDR3 spans 16 amino acids. Germline values: CDR1 ENHRY, CDR2 SYGVKD. V shed 6 bases, J shed 2 bases, and the junction held 9 bases outside the gene matches. CDR3 nucleotide sequence: TGTGCCATCAGCAATCGACAGGGGGGGAACACAGATACGCAGTATTTT. As protein: CAISNRQGGNTDTQYF.

About this clonotype: A junction end diverges from the germline sequence, so it may reflect a read error. The chain uses TRBV10-3 and TRBJ2-7; a possible D gene is TRBD2 (6 bases). The J call could be wrong; TRBJ2-5 is a better fit for the DNA end. Germline V CDR1 and CDR2: ENHRY, SYGVKD. The CDR3 has 16 amino acids. The CDR3 sequence: CAVSEKRTSGGETQYF. Here the CDR3 DNA reads TGTGCCGTCAGTGAAAAAAGAACCTCCGGGGGAGAGACCCAGTACTTC.

This chain uses TRBV12-3 or TRBV12-4 with TRBJ1-6, with D hard to call. V was shortened by 4 bases and J by 7 bases, with 8 bases between the two germline ends. The CDR3 spans 13 residues. CDR3 coding DNA: TGTGCCAGCAGTTCTGCCCTAAATTCACCCCTCCACTTT. It yields the protein CASSSALNSPLHF.

The CDR3 reads CASSLGTGGAETQYF. CDR3 in DNA: TGTGCCAGCAGCTTGGGGACAGGGGGGGCGGAGACCCAGTACTTC. V usage is TRBV13 and J usage is TRBJ2-5; 11 bases align to TRBD1. The CDR3 extends over 15 amino acids. Germline loops: CDR1 PRHDT, CDR2 FYEKMQ (reference sequence). Trimming at V came to 3 bases and at J to 5 bases, leaving 5 bases not matched to a gene.

This clonotype rates as medium-sized. CDR3 DNA sequence: TGTGCCAGCAGCTTACTGCTAGCGGGAGGTACAGATACGCAGTATTTT. Protein sequence: CASSLLLAGGTDTQYF. The chain employs TRBV7-2 and TRBJ2-3; 11 bases map to TRBD2. This CDR3 is 16 amino acids long. Germline trimming cut 2 bases from V and 3 bases from J; bases unmatched to any gene: 4. CDR1 and CDR2 (germline): SGHTA, FQGNSA.

The chain combines TRBV27 with TRBJ2-5; D call uncertain. The CDR3 totals 15 residues. Trimming stripped 1 base from V and 3 bases from J, with 12 bases between. Germline CDR1 reads MNHEY; CDR2 reads SMNVEV (reference sequence). CDR3 in amino acids: CASSLFTSTKETQYF. CDR3 bases: TGTGCCAGCAGTTTATTCACCTCAACCAAAGAGACCCAGTACTTC.

At least ten counts were recorded for this clonotype. This chain connects TRBV12-3 or TRBV12-4 to TRBJ2-5; D may be TRBD1 (5 bases). Trimming removed 1 base at V and 0 bases at J, with 6 bases between. The CDR3 covers 14 residues. The CDR3 spells CASSLGQYQETQYF. The CDR3 DNA reads TGTGCCAGCAGTTTAGGACAGTACCAAGAGACCCAGTACTTC.

V usage is TRBV7-9 and J usage is TRBJ2-7; TRBD1 matches 8 bases. The CDR3 consists of 19 residues. Germline CDR1 is SEHNR and CDR2 is FQNEAQ (reference sequence). V was pared by 2 bases and J by 1 base, with 16 bases of the junction left unmatched. CDR3 bases: TGTGCCAGCAGCTTAACCGGGACAGGCCAACCAAAACGATCCTACGAGCAGTACTTC. Protein: CASSLTGTGQPKRSYEQYF.

A note on this clonotype: A much larger clone lies one base from this, so it may be a read error. The chain carries TRBV2 and TRBJ2-3; D perhaps matches TRBD2 (7 bases). Trimming pared 6 bases from V and 6 bases from J, leaving 16 bases between. Germline V lookup: CDR1 SNHLY, CDR2 FYNNEI. CDR3 length: 14 amino acids. CDR3: CASRGGALGDTQYF. CDR3 DNA sequence: TGTGCCAGCAGGGGGGGGGCCCTAGGGGATACGCAGTATTTT.

This clonotype was recorded a few times. The gene calls are TRBV6-1 and TRBJ2-5; D may be TRBD1 (5 bases). The length of the CDR3 is 17 residues. Trimming cost V 0 bases and J 0 bases, with 14 bases left between them. CDR1 and CDR2 from the germline V gene are MNHNS and SASEGT. CDR3 sequence: CASSEALHGANQETQYF. In nucleotides, the CDR3 is TGTGCCAGCAGTGAAGCCCTACATGGGGCTAACCAAGAGACCCAGTACTTC.

The V gene is TRBV4-1, the J gene TRBJ2-1; D is perhaps TRBD2 (6 bases). The CDR3 contains 15 residues. V lost 1 base to trimming and J lost 6 bases, with 13 bases between them. Per the germline V gene, CDR1 is MGHRA and CDR2 is YSYEKL. The CDR3, as DNA: TGCGCCAGCAGCCAAGTACGGGAGACGGGCAATGAGCAGTTCTTC. It is translated as CASSQVRETGNEQFF.

This clonotype came up a few times. The V and J genes are TRBV30 and TRBJ2-7; D possibly corresponds to TRBD2 (6 bases). Trimming shortened V by 3 bases and J by 2 bases, and 8 bases separated the two germline ends. CDR1 GTSNPN and CDR2 SVGIG come from the germline V gene (reference sequence). The CDR3 sequence is 12 residues long. The CDR3 spells CAWSGGPYEQYF. The CDR3 region has the DNA TGTGCCTGGAGCGGGGGACCCTACGAGCAGTACTTC.

The chain links TRBV9 to TRBJ2-1; maybe TRBD1 (7 bases). The CDR3 has 17 residues. Looked up from germline, CDR1 is SGDLS and CDR2 is YYNGEE. Trimming took 4 bases from V and 6 from J, leaving 23 bases between them. The CDR3 DNA follows: TGTGCCAGCAGCCGTTACTCAGGGGGGACTCCGGGCAATGAGCAGTTCTTC. Amino acid sequence: CASSRYSGGTPGNEQFF.

This chain connects TRBV29-1 to TRBJ1-5, with 7 positions matching TRBD1. Germline lookup yields CDR1 SQVTM and CDR2 ANQGSEA. With V trimmed by 4 bases and J by 3 bases, 6 bases remained unmatched. The CDR3 consists of 14 residues. In DNA, the CDR3 is TGCAGCGTTGCCGGGCAGGGGGTCAATCAGCCCCAGCATTTT. It codes for CSVAGQGVNQPQHF.

This clonotype was observed once. An end of the junction does not agree with germline; a read error may underlie this. The CDR3 bases are TGTGTCAGCAGTGAAGGAGTGGGGGGATCCTACGAGCAGTACTTC. Translation gives CVSSEGVGGSYEQYF. This chain joins TRBV6-1 and TRBJ2-7; a weak D match, TRBD2 (6 bases). The germline gives CDR1 MNHNS, CDR2 SASEGT. This CDR3 has 15 amino acids.

The chain joins TRBV10-3 to TRBJ2-3, with D unclear. Per germline, CDR1 ENHRY and CDR2 SYGVKD. The V end was cut by 0 bases, the J end by 5 bases, with 9 bases between. This CDR3 region has 14 residues. The CDR3 sequence: CAISESPTEDTQYF. DNA of the CDR3: TGTGCCATCAGTGAGTCCCCTACGGAAGATACGCAGTATTTT.

This chain links TRBV6-2 or TRBV6-3 with TRBJ2-3; the D is unclear. Deletions cut 7 bases from V and 6 bases from J, with 14 bases between. The CDR3 sequence is 13 residues long. In germline, CDR1 is MNHEY, CDR2 SVGEGT. This chain's CDR3 is CASTLGRADTQYF. CDR3 coding DNA: TGTGCCAGCACCCTCGGCCGAGCGGATACGCAGTATTTT.

This chain joins TRBV20-1 and TRBJ2-1; 9 bases are shared with TRBD1. The germline V gene has CDR1 DFQATT and CDR2 SNEGSKA (reference sequence). V was pared by 6 bases and J by 4 bases, with 10 bases of the junction left unmatched. CDR3 length equals 15 residues. The CDR3 bases are TGCAGTGCCCAGAAAGCGGGACAGGGATACAATGAGCAGTTCTTC. This sequence encodes CSAQKAGQGYNEQFF.

The chain employs TRBV7-8 and TRBJ1-2, with TRBD1 matching 7 bases. This CDR3 spans 15 amino acids. The germline gives CDR1 SGHVS, CDR2 FQNEAQ. Losses at the gene ends were 4 bases for V and 3 bases for J; bases not matched to a gene: 8. The CDR3 DNA is TGTGCCAGCAGCTCGATCCGGGACAGAGACTATGGCTACACCTTC. Translation: CASSSIRDRDYGYTF.

The chain has TRBV4-2 and TRBJ2-1; TRBD2 matches 7 bases. The J call could be wrong; TRBJ2-7 is a better fit for the DNA end. Germline values: CDR1 LGHNA, CDR2 YNFKEQ. CDR3 size: 17 residues. DNA of the CDR3: TGTGCCAGCAGCCAGTCTGGGCTCCTAGCGGCCTACAATGAGCAGTACTTC. The encoded protein is CASSQSGLLAAYNEQYF.

In its sample, this clonotype was seen a few times. The CDR3 loop is CASSLSMGQHYGYTF. The CDR3 DNA reads as TGTGCCAGCAGTTTATCGATGGGACAGCACTATGGCTACACCTTC. The chain uses TRBV12-3 or TRBV12-4 and TRBJ1-2; TRBD1 matches 7 bases. The CDR3 is made up of 15 amino acids. Losses at the gene ends were 2 bases for V and 3 bases for J; bases not matched to a gene: 6.

The rearrangement uses TRBV4-1 and TRBJ2-7; 10 bases are a match to TRBD1. CDR1 is MGHRA and CDR2 is YSYEKL in the germline V gene. The CDR3 consists of 15 residues. The trim removed 4 bases at V and 3 bases at J, leaving 6 bases unmatched. CDR3 sequence: CASSPDRGLNYEQYF. CDR3 DNA sequence: TGCGCCAGCAGCCCCGACAGGGGGCTAAACTACGAGCAGTACTTC.

This clonotype was picked up a small number of times. This rearrangement joins TRBV4-1 to TRBJ2-5, with D tentatively TRBD2 (6 bases). This CDR3 is 13 amino acids long. Deletions cut 7 bases from V and 4 bases from J, with 13 bases between. Germline V gives CDR1 MGHRA, CDR2 YSYEKL. CDR3 in DNA: TGCGCCAGCAAGTCCGGGGGTGGAGAGACCCAGTACTTC. This translates into CASKSGGGETQYF.

This rearrangement joins TRBV29-1 to TRBJ2-5, with 7 positions matching TRBD2. The J call may be incorrect, as the DNA end agrees better with TRBJ2-1. There are 18 residues in the CDR3. CDR1 and CDR2 from the germline V gene are SQVTM and ANQGSEA. The CDR3 sequence: CSPEAGKGEHRDQETQFF. The CDR3 DNA is TGCAGCCCCGAAGCGGGAAAAGGGGAACACCGGGACCAAGAGACCCAGTTCTTC.

V gene TRBV5-1 combines with J gene TRBJ2-1; 7 nucleotides line up with TRBD2. Germline CDR1 is SGHRS and CDR2 is YFSETQ. V lost 2 bases to trimming and J lost 4 bases; unmatched junction nucleotides: 12. CDR3 length: 17 amino acids. DNA of the CDR3: TGCGCCAGCAGCTTTTTGTGGGGGGGAACCCTTTACAATGAGCAGTTCTTC. This gives the protein CASSFLWGGTLYNEQFF.

The CDR3 region is CSAAWTGIDTQYF. The CDR3 bases are TGCAGTGCTGCCTGGACAGGGATAGATACGCAGTATTTT. The gene calls are TRBV20-1 and TRBJ2-3, with TRBD1 identical over 8 bases. V trimming: 5 bases; J trimming: 5 bases; junction bases outside the gene matches: 6. The CDR3 spans 13 residues. Germline V CDR1 and CDR2: DFQATT, SNEGSKA (reference sequence).

This rearrangement joins TRBV5-1 to TRBJ2-3; D is undetermined. The V end was cut by 7 bases, the J end by 3 bases, with 15 bases between. The germline CDR1 and CDR2 sequences are SGHRS and YFSETQ. This CDR3 comprises 14 residues. The CDR3 nucleotides are TGCGCCAGCGAGCTCTACGGTTTTACAGATACGCAGTATTTT. Protein: CASELYGFTDTQYF.